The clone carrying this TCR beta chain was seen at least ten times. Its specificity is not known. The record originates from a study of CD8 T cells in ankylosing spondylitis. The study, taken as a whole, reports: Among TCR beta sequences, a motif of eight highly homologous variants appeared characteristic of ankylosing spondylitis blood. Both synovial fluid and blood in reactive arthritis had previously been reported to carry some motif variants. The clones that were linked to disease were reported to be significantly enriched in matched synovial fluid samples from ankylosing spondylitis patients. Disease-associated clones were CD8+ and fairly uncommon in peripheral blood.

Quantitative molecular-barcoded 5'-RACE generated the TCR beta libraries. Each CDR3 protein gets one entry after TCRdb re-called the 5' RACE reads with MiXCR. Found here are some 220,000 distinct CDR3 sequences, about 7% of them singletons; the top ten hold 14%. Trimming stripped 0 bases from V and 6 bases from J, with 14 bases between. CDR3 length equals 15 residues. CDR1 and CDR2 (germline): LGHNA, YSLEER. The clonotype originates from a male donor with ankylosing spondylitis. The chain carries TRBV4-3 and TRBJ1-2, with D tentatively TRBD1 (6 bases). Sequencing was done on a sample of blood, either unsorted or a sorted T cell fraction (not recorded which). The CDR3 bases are TGCGCCAGCAGCCAAGACCGGACAGCAGTGGATGGCTACACCTTC. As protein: CASSQDRTAVDGYTF.